Given below is one T cell receptor beta chain in context. Its antigen remains unknown. This specimen belongs to a study of blood T cells in healthy people across ages. General study points: There was a strong correlation between TCR beta diversity and naive T cell percentage. TCR beta diversity per million T cells fell roughly linearly with age.

In germline, CDR1 is SEHNR, CDR2 FQNEAQ (reference sequence). This CDR3 contains 13 residues. The authors isolated at least 6 million PBMCs per sample. Alongside a J-beta primer mix, a sample-barcoded 5' primer served in a second PCR lasting about 7 to 11 cycles. Researchers report that a template-switch adaptor with 12 random nucleotides tagged each cDNA molecule. Via MiXCR, TCRdb re-called the 5' RACE reads, giving one row per CDR3 protein. The repertoire has 550,000 to 600,000 distinct CDR3 sequences, 25% to 30% of them found once; the top ten carry 18%. Sequenced sample: blood. The sequence came from a woman in her 70s in good health. The chain carries TRBV7-9 and TRBJ2-5; 7 nucleotides match TRBD2. The J call may be faulty, since TRBJ2-1 better matches the DNA end. This chain's CDR3 is CASSLTSIYEQFF. Written as DNA, the CDR3 is TGTGCCAGCAGCTTGACTAGCATCTATGAGCAGTTCTTC.